The clone carrying this T cell receptor (beta chain) was recorded a few times. TCR beta CDR3 regions were amplified from RNA transcripts. The HTBI set primed first-round TCR CDR3 RT-PCR. Each CDR3 protein gets one entry after TCRdb re-called the multiplex PCR reads with MiXCR. This table holds roughly 710,000 distinct CDR3 sequences, under 45% found once. This record belongs to a study of T cells in Graves' hyperthyroidism and ophthalmopathy. CDR1 and CDR2 from the germline V gene are SNHLY and FYNNEI. The CDR3 length is 14 residues. V was cut by 6 bases and J by 1 base, with 12 bases left in between. This clonotype was sampled from a woman aged 40 to 50 with Graves' hyperthyroidism. Sequencing was carried out using blood. The rearrangement joins TRBV2 to TRBJ2-5; no firm D call. CDR3 sequence reads: CASSPLGFQETQYF. CDR3 nucleotide sequence: TGTGCCAGCAGCCCCCTGGGCTTCCAAGAGACCCAGTACTTC.